A single sample is the source of the 17 T cell receptor beta chains below, sequenced in a study of T-cell reconstitution after alpha-beta-depleted transplantation in children. Unique molecular identifiers were incorporated when the TCRbeta library was constructed. A single record per CDR3 protein comes from TCRdb applying MiXCR to the PCR reads. The sample has about 22,000 distinct CDR3 sequences, roughly a tenth seen once. This specimen was PBMCs from the stem cell graft donor, taken from the stem cell graft. Receptors were obtained from a human donor who donated a stem cell graft to a child with chronic granulomatous disease.

This clonotype was counted many times. The V and J genes are TRBV20-1 and TRBJ1-5; unclear D gene. The CDR3 spans 13 residues. V gave up 2 bases and J gave up 8 bases, with 13 bases separating them. The V gene's germline CDR1 is DFQATT and CDR2 SNEGSKA (reference sequence). The CDR3 nucleotides are TGCAGTGCTAGACTTGAGCTTATGGAGCCCCAGCATTTT. Protein product: CSARLELMEPQHF.

The table lists this clonotype with many counts. The chain recombines TRBV20-1 with TRBJ2-1, with D perhaps TRBD2 (6 bases). The germline V gene has CDR1 DFQATT and CDR2 SNEGSKA (reference sequence). The CDR3 has 18 amino acids. V lost 5 bases to trimming and J lost 6 bases, with 29 bases between them. The CDR3 sequence: CSAQIRPSTGTSTNEQFF. CDR3 nucleotides: TGCAGTGCTCAAATAAGACCCTCGACCGGGACTTCCACCAATGAGCAGTTCTTC.

This clonotype was seen only a few times. This sequence joins TRBV6-5 and TRBJ2-3, with TRBD1 matching 10 bases. Looked up from germline, CDR1 is MNHEY and CDR2 is SVGAGI. The CDR3 totals 15 residues. V shed 4 bases and J 2 bases; nucleotides not matched to a gene: 3. The CDR3 region is CASSFGTGDTDTQYF. The DNA for the CDR3 is TGTGCCAGCAGTTTCGGGACAGGGGACACAGATACGCAGTATTTT.

This clonotype was counted at least ten times. A read error may explain this, as a much larger clone is one base away. This rearrangement joins TRBV25-1 to TRBJ1-1, with D perhaps TRBD1 (5 bases). This CDR3 contains 11 residues. V was cut by 6 bases and J by 10 bases, with 12 bases left in between. CDR1 is MGHDK, CDR2 SYGVNS, per germline. The DNA of the CDR3 is TGTGCCAGCAGGATGGGGGGACGAGCTTTCTTT. Its protein product is CASRMGGRAFF.

In its sample, this clonotype was seen many times. The chain combines TRBV9 with TRBJ2-4; maybe TRBD2 (6 bases). There are 18 residues in the CDR3. The V gene's germline CDR1 is SGDLS and CDR2 YYNGEE. Trimming left V 0 bases short and J 2 bases short, with 18 bases between. CDR3 sequence reads: CASSVAPAGSATKNIQYF. The CDR3 bases are TGTGCCAGCAGCGTAGCCCCAGCCGGGAGTGCGACCAAAAACATTCAGTACTTC.

This clonotype occurred many times. The rearrangement links TRBV12-3 or TRBV12-4 to TRBJ2-2, with TRBD1 matching over 10 bases. J was trimmed by 7 bases and V by 7 bases; bases with no gene match: 12. This CDR3 has 16 residues. The CDR3 DNA is TGTGCCAGCAACCCAAAGGGACAGGGGTATGGCGGGGAGCTGTTTTTT. This sequence encodes CASNPKGQGYGGELFF.

This clonotype was found many times. The chain has TRBV5-1 and TRBJ2-7, with D perhaps TRBD2 (6 bases). The CDR3 contains 15 residues. Trimming pared 4 bases from V and 0 bases from J, leaving 14 bases between. CDR1 SGHRS and CDR2 YFSETQ come from the germline V gene. CDR3 nucleotides: TGCGCCAGCAGCCCTGGGACTTTGAGCTCCTACGAGCAGTACTTC. This codes for CASSPGTLSSYEQYF.

This clonotype was observed many times. The gene calls are TRBV12-3 or TRBV12-4 and TRBJ1-1; 9 nucleotides agree with TRBD1. The CDR3 has 14 residues. J was trimmed by 5 bases and V by 7 bases; bases with no gene match: 8. The CDR3 nucleotides are TGTGCCAGCACCGAACAGGGGGCGGAAACTGAAGCTTTCTTT. Translated: CASTEQGAETEAFF.

In its sample, this clonotype was seen many times. The chain carries TRBV27 and TRBJ1-5, with D perhaps TRBD1 (6 bases). V gave up 4 bases and J gave up 7 bases, with 14 bases separating them. CDR3 length: 14 residues. Per the germline V gene, CDR1 is MNHEY and CDR2 is SMNVEV (reference sequence). The chain's CDR3 is CASSWNRVGQPQHF. In DNA, the CDR3 is TGTGCCAGCAGTTGGAACAGGGTCGGGCAGCCCCAGCATTTT.

At least ten counts were recorded for this clonotype. The V call is TRBV20-1, the J call TRBJ2-4; D remains unclear. The CDR3 runs to 17 residues. Germline CDR1 is DFQATT and CDR2 is SNEGSKA (reference sequence). Between the trimmed V and J ends, which lost 3 bases and 3 bases, there was a span of 21 bases. CDR3 residues: CSARATWLLNGKNIQYF. In DNA, the CDR3 is TGCAGTGCTAGGGCGACTTGGCTGCTGAACGGCAAAAACATTCAGTACTTC.

The chain couples TRBV9 to TRBJ2-7; TRBD2 matches at 13 bases. The CDR3 covers 16 residues. Germline loops: CDR1 SGDLS, CDR2 YYNGEE. Germline trimming cut 4 bases from V and 6 bases from J; bases unmatched to any gene: 10. CDR3 amino acids: CASSLSAGTSGTEQYF. CDR3 in DNA: TGTGCCAGCAGCTTATCCGCCGGGACTAGCGGGACCGAGCAGTACTTC.

This clonotype was observed at least ten times. The rearrangement links TRBV6-1 to TRBJ2-3; the match to TRBD2 covers 12 bases. V lost 6 bases to trimming and J lost 0 bases; unmatched junction nucleotides: 10. The CDR3 is 18 residues long. CDR1 is MNHNS, CDR2 SASEGT, per germline. The CDR3 protein is CASSPLAGGIASTDTQYF. CDR3 coding DNA: TGTGCCAGCAGCCCACTAGCGGGGGGTATCGCTAGCACAGATACGCAGTATTTT.

This clonotype appeared many times. The V and J genes are TRBV12-3 or TRBV12-4 and TRBJ2-1; D is unclear. The V end was cut by 8 bases, the J end by 0 bases, with 11 bases between. This CDR3 has 14 amino acids. The CDR3 loop is CASRPASSYNEQFF. The CDR3 DNA reads as TGTGCCAGCCGGCCCGCAAGCTCCTACAATGAGCAGTTCTTC.

This clonotype appeared a few times. The V call is TRBV18, the J call TRBJ2-6, with D unresolved. The CDR3 sequence is 14 residues long. The V end was cut by 7 bases, the J end by 1 base, with 8 bases between. Germline CDR1 KGHSH, CDR2 LQKENI. This chain's CDR3 is CASFKDSGANVLTF. The CDR3 region has the DNA TGTGCCAGCTTTAAAGATTCTGGGGCCAACGTCCTGACTTTC.

This clonotype was counted many times. The rearrangement links TRBV18 to TRBJ1-2, with D perhaps TRBD1 (5 bases). Trimming took 3 bases from V and 4 from J, leaving 9 bases between them. The CDR3 totals 13 residues. CDR1 is KGHSH and CDR2 is LQKENI in the germline V gene. Written as DNA, the CDR3 is TGTGCCAGCTCACCGGAGAGGGGCTATGGCTACACCTTC. Translating gives CASSPERGYGYTF.

In this sample, this clonotype turned up many times. The V gene is TRBV29-1, the J gene TRBJ1-1; possible D gene TRBD1, 5 bases. CDR1 SQVTM and CDR2 ANQGSEA come from the germline V gene. V lost 7 bases and J 6 bases, leaving 15 bases between the germline ends. The CDR3 consists of 12 residues. The DNA of the CDR3 is TGCAGCGGGCGAAGACTGGGGGCTGAAGCTTTCTTT. Translating it yields CSGRRLGAEAFF.

This clonotype was observed at least ten times. The rearrangement uses TRBV28 and TRBJ2-5; D could derive from TRBD1 or TRBD2 (5 bases each). The CDR3 is 15 residues long. CDR1 and CDR2 (germline): MDHEN, SYDVKM. Trimming stripped 2 bases from V and 5 bases from J, with 15 bases between. The CDR3 bases are TGTGCCAGCAGTTTAGGGGGTGGGGGAAAGGAGACCCAGTACTTC. Translating it yields CASSLGGGGKETQYF.